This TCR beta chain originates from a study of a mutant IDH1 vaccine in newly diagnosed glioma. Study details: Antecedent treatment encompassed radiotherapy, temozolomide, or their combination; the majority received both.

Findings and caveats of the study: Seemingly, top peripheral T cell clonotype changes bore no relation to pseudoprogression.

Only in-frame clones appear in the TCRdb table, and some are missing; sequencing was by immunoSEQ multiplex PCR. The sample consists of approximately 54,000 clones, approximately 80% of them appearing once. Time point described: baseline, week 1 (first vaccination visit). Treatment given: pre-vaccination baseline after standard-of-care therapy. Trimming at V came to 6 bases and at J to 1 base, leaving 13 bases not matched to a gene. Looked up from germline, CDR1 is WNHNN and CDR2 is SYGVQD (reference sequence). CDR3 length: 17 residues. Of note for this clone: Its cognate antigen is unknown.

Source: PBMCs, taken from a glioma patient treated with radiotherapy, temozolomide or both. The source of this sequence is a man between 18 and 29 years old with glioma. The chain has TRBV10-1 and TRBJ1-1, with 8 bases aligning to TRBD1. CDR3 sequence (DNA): TGCGCCAGCAGATCCACAGGACAGGGATCTTCGAACACTGAAGCTTTCTTT. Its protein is CASRSTGQGSSNTEAFF.